This section outlines one T cell receptor beta chain sequence together with its context. Its cognate antigen is unknown. The CDR3 has 17 residues. CDR1 and CDR2 from the germline V gene are MNHEY and SMNVEV (reference sequence). V was shortened by 4 bases and J by 4 bases, with 20 bases between the two germline ends. The data are from a study of cytomegalovirus exposure and HLA in healthy donors. Points from the study as a whole: TCR beta V- and J-gene trimming was later associated with a missense DCLRE1C variant.

It was with 60 Vbeta and 13 Jbeta primers that the PCR ran. Assay used: immunoSEQ multiplex PCR; TCRdb lists only in-frame clones, some missing. The sample holds 150,000 or so clones, roughly 80% seen once. The sample comprised PBMCs. The source is a middle-aged man in good health and CMV-seronegative. V gene TRBV27 combines with J gene TRBJ2-1; perhaps TRBD2 as D (6 bases). The DNA of the CDR3 is TGTGCCAGCAGTTACGTCACTCCCGGAGGGGCTTACAATGAGCAGTTCTTC. The encoded protein is CASSYVTPGGAYNEQFF.